These T cell receptor beta chains were read from a single sample in a study of T cell responses to AZD1222 COVID-19 vaccine. Libraries were prepared by immunoSEQ multiplex PCR; TCRdb keeps only in-frame clonotypes and omits some of them. The data contain some 150,000 clones, around 86% of them seen just once; the ten biggest clones take up 4.1%. Specimen: peripheral blood, collected on day 0 of MenACWY control vaccination. The source of these receptors is an adult in good health. Both conserved end residues are part of each CDR3. The D gene is left open where the match is weak. Expanded clones are given a class, and other clones once, few, many or no size at all.

cdr3_aa	cdr3_nt	clone_size	j_call	d_call	v_call
CVSSIVTQPDSPLHF	TGTGTCAGTAGTATAGTTACGCAGCCGGACTCACCCCTCCACTTT	.	TRBJ1-6	.	TRBV19
CASSLGWGGQYF	TGTGCCAGCAGCTTAGGATGGGGAGGCCAGTACTTC	few	TRBJ2-5	.	TRBV7-8
CASSQDGAYSPLHF	TGTGCCAGCAGCCAAGACGGGGCCTATTCACCCCTCCACTTT	.	TRBJ1-6	.	TRBV3-1/TRBV3-2
CASTLGQNYGYTF	TGTGCCAGCACCCTGGGGCAGAACTATGGCTACACCTTC	.	TRBJ1-2	.	TRBV6-6
CASSLEGQGYGYTF	TGTGCCAGCAGCTTGGAGGGACAGGGCTATGGCTACACCTTC	.	TRBJ1-2	TRBD1	TRBV5-4
CSGIVLAGPDTQYF	TGCAGCGGAATCGTACTAGCGGGGCCAGATACGCAGTATTTT	.	TRBJ2-3	TRBD2	TRBV29-1
CASSTLYETGELFF	TGTGCCAGTAGTACGCTATACGAGACCGGGGAGCTGTTTTTT	.	TRBJ2-2	.	TRBV19
CASSQPGTGLTDTQYF	TGTGCCAGCAGCCAACCCGGGACAGGGCTCACAGATACGCAGTATTTT	.	TRBJ2-3	TRBD1	TRBV14
CASSSDRQAPLRGYTF	TGTGCCAGCAGTTCCGATCGACAGGCCCCACTGAGGGGCTACACCTTC	.	TRBJ1-2	.	TRBV28
CASSTTRGLVEKLFF	TGTGCCAGCAGCACAACCAGGGGGCTAGTGGAAAAACTGTTTTTT	once	TRBJ1-4	TRBD1	TRBV5-6
CASSPRTGTEAFF	TGTGCCAGCTCACCACGGACTGGGACTGAAGCTTTCTTT	.	TRBJ1-1	.	TRBV18
CASSPGTGQETQYF	TGTGCCAGCAGCCCAGGGACAGGACAAGAGACCCAGTACTTC	.	TRBJ2-5	TRBD1	TRBV11-2
CATSRGQGYEQYF	TGTGCCACCAGTCGAGGGCAGGGATACGAGCAGTACTTC	.	TRBJ2-7	.	TRBV24-1
CASSSATGGGRDTQYF	TGCGCCAGCAGCTCCGCAACAGGGGGAGGTCGGGATACGCAGTATTTT	.	TRBJ2-3	TRBD1	TRBV5-1
CASSEISYNSPLHF	TGTGCCAGCAGTGAGATCTCCTATAATTCACCCCTCCACTTT	.	TRBJ1-6	.	TRBV6-1
CASSVSLRTGEDYGYTF	TGTGCCAGCAGCGTATCCCTGAGGACAGGGGAGGACTATGGCTACACCTTC	.	TRBJ1-2	TRBD1	TRBV9
CASSMSQSSGNTIYF	TGTGCCAGTAGTATGTCCCAGAGCTCTGGAAACACCATATATTTT	.	TRBJ1-3	.	TRBV19
CASSLDRSKSNQPQHF	TGTGCCAGCAGCTTAGATAGGAGCAAAAGCAATCAGCCCCAGCATTTT	.	TRBJ1-5	.	TRBV11-3
CASSTHVLYGYTF	TGTGCCAGCAGCACACACGTACTCTATGGCTACACCTTC	.	TRBJ1-2	.	TRBV7-2
CAWSLRGGGNTIYF	TGTGCCTGGAGTCTTCGCGGGGGTGGAAACACCATATATTTT	.	TRBJ1-3	.	TRBV30
CASNLLAGGNEQFF	TGTGCCAGCAACCTGCTAGCGGGGGGCAATGAGCAGTTCTTC	.	TRBJ2-1	TRBD2	TRBV6-5
CASSGGGANVLTF	TGTGCCAGCAGTGGGGGTGGGGCCAACGTCCTGACTTTC	.	TRBJ2-6	.	TRBV6-4
CASSARQGPGNTIYF	TGTGCCAGCAGCGCCCGACAGGGGCCTGGAAACACCATATATTTT	few	TRBJ1-3	TRBD1	TRBV9
CAGSLAGAPDTQYF	TGTGCCGGCTCGCTAGCGGGGGCTCCAGATACGCAGTATTTT	.	TRBJ2-3	TRBD2	TRBV6-5
CASSSRTENSPLHF	TGTGCCAGCAGCTCCCGGACAGAAAATTCACCCCTCCACTTT	.	TRBJ1-6	.	TRBV5-4
CASRPAMGVYEQYF	TGTGCCAGCAGACCAGCCATGGGGGTTTACGAGCAGTACTTC	.	TRBJ2-7	.	TRBV6-5
CASSLDHRTRPLVF	TGTGCCAGCAGCTTAGATCACAGGACAAGGCCTTTAGTCTTC	.	TRBJ2-7	.	TRBV7-8
CASSRTGGDGYTF	TGTGCCAGCTCACGGACAGGCGGCGATGGCTACACCTTC	.	TRBJ1-2	TRBD1	TRBV18
CASSLAASYEQYF	TGTGCCAGCAGCTTAGCGGCTTCCTACGAGCAGTACTTC	once	TRBJ2-7	.	TRBV7-2
CASSRAMDSYYEQYF	TGTGCCAGCAGCCGCGCAATGGACAGCTACTACGAGCAGTACTTC	.	TRBJ2-7	.	TRBV5-8